These 16 T cell receptor beta chains came from one sample sequenced in a study of chemoradiotherapy in HPV16-positive cancers. Profiling relied on immunoSEQ multiplex PCR, and the TCRdb table lists in-frame clones only, not all of them. The sample holds about 32,000 clones, around 88% seen once. The specimen was blood, collected from a patient who underwent chemoradiotherapy. The receptors were sampled from a human donor with HPV-associated anogenital cancer.

This chain connects TRBV6-4 to TRBJ1-1, with D perhaps TRBD1 (6 bases). The germline V gene has CDR1 MRHNA and CDR2 SNTAGT. Trimming stripped 5 bases from V and 1 base from J, with 14 bases between. CDR3 length: 15 residues. The CDR3 bases are TGTGCCAGCAGTCTACAGGGACTACCGAACACTGAAGCTTTCTTT. Its translation is CASSLQGLPNTEAFF.

This chain joins TRBV9 and TRBJ1-1; D perhaps matches TRBD1 (5 bases). Germline values: CDR1 SGDLS, CDR2 YYNGEE. The V gene lost 4 bases and the J gene lost 4 bases, with 17 bases spanning the gap. The CDR3 has 15 amino acids. In DNA form, the CDR3 reads TGTGCCAGCAGCTTATGGGACGGGCGGGGCACTGAAGCTTTCTTT. Translated, it gives CASSLWDGRGTEAFF. The complete variable domain, with remaining parts taken from reference TRBV9 and TRBJ1-1, reads DSGVTQTPKHLITATGQRVTLRCSPRSGDLSVYWYQQSLDQGLQFLIQYYNGEERAKGNILERFSAQQFPDLHSELNLSSLELGDSALYFCASSLWDGRGTEAFFGQGTRLTVV.

V is TRBV6-5 and J is TRBJ2-1; a weak D match, TRBD1 (5 bases). The V end was cut by 5 bases, the J end by 4 bases, with 12 bases between. The CDR3 is made up of 14 amino acids. Per germline, CDR1 MNHEY and CDR2 SVGAGI. In DNA form, the CDR3 reads TGTGCCAGCAGTCGACAGAGTGGGTACAATGAGCAGTTCTTC. It encodes CASSRQSGYNEQFF.

The rearrangement links TRBV19 to TRBJ1-1; D is undetermined. V gave up 9 bases and J gave up 1 base, with 15 bases separating them. CDR1 is LNHDA and CDR2 is SQIVND in the germline V gene (reference sequence). The CDR3 is made up of 14 amino acids. In DNA, the CDR3 is TGTGCCAGCACATCAGAGTACCCGAACACTGAAGCTTTCTTT. It encodes CASTSEYPNTEAFF.

This rearrangement joins TRBV21-1 to TRBJ1-2. TRBV21-1 is shown as a pseudogene. The CDR3 has 16 residues. The CDR3 reads CASTLAGTKKEDGYTF. The CDR3 DNA is TGTGCCAGCACCTTAGCGGGGACAAAAAAAGAGGATGGCTACACCTTC.

V is TRBV9 and J is TRBJ1-5, with a possible D match to TRBD1 (6 bases). The CDR3 is 13 amino acids. V was trimmed by 2 bases and J by 7 bases, leaving 10 bases between them. Germline CDR1 reads SGDLS; CDR2 reads YYNGEE. In DNA, the CDR3 is TGTGCCAGCAGCGTCGAGGGGGGCCAGCCCCAGCATTTT. Protein sequence: CASSVEGGQPQHF.

The chain employs TRBV28 and TRBJ1-5; D unclear. Germline CDR1 MDHEN, CDR2 SYDVKM. This CDR3 is built from 16 residues. Trimming took 1 base from V and 5 from J, leaving 15 bases between them. This CDR3 is CASSLYPGGLHQPQHF. The CDR3, as DNA: TGTGCCAGCAGTTTATATCCGGGCGGGTTGCATCAGCCCCAGCATTTT.

This clone was detected only once. The rearrangement links TRBV6-5 to TRBJ1-2; 7 bases are a match to TRBD1. CDR1 is MNHEY, CDR2 SVGAGI, per germline. With 8 bases clipped from V and 5 bases from J, the junction kept 11 bases outside the gene matches. The CDR3 spans 14 residues. CDR3 DNA: TGTGCCAGCGGCCTAGGGGACAGCCTATATGGCTACACCTTC. It codes for CASGLGDSLYGYTF.

This sequence joins TRBV11-3 and TRBJ2-5, with D possibly called TRBD1 or TRBD2 (5 bases each). Germline lookup yields CDR1 SGHNT and CDR2 YENEEA. V was trimmed by 2 bases and J by 2 bases, leaving 12 bases between them. The CDR3 consists of 15 residues. DNA for the CDR3: TGTGCCAGCAGCTTACCCGGGGCCGGACAAGAGACCCAGTACTTC. Protein product: CASSLPGAGQETQYF.

This chain connects TRBV2 to TRBJ1-1, with D tentatively TRBD1 (5 bases). V lost 8 bases and J 5 bases, leaving 15 bases between the germline ends. Germline values: CDR1 SNHLY, CDR2 FYNNEI. CDR3 length equals 13 residues. The CDR3, as DNA: TGTGCCAGCTTGGGGGTTTGGGGGACTGAAGCTTTCTTT. Amino acids: CASLGVWGTEAFF.

This clone was detected once. The V gene is TRBV5-6, the J gene TRBJ1-6, with 7 bases aligning to TRBD1. This CDR3 is 14 amino acids long. After removal of 4 bases from V and 10 bases from J, the junction contained 8 bases not matched to a gene. Germline values: CDR1 SGHDT, CDR2 YYEEEE. The CDR3 nucleotides read TGTGCCAGCAGCGTGACAGGGTCACGCTCACCCCTCCACTTT. Protein product: CASSVTGSRSPLHF.

The V and J genes are TRBV30 and TRBJ2-6; no clear D gene. With 2 bases removed from V and 3 bases from J, the gap between germline ends came to 8 bases. The CDR3 runs 14 residues. CDR1 and CDR2 from the germline V gene are GTSNPN and SVGIG (reference sequence). CDR3: CAWSWALGANVLTF. The CDR3 nucleotides are TGTGCCTGGAGTTGGGCCCTTGGGGCCAACGTCCTGACTTTC.

This chain joins TRBV19 and TRBJ1-5; D not resolved. CDR3 length equals 11 residues. V was trimmed by 6 bases and J by 15 bases, leaving 15 bases between them. In germline, CDR1 is LNHDA, CDR2 SQIVND (reference sequence). Here the CDR3 DNA reads TGTGCCAGTAGCACCATGGGGTCCAGGCATTTT. Protein sequence: CASSTMGSRHF.

This clone occurred a few times. The chain joins TRBV5-1 to TRBJ2-3; no reliable D call. Germline CDR1 reads SGHRS; CDR2 reads YFSETQ. V was cut by 3 bases and J by 6 bases, with 20 bases left in between. This CDR3 is built from 16 residues. CDR3 loop: CASSWSRSRVVDTQYF. The CDR3 DNA sequence: TGCGCCAGCAGCTGGTCAAGGTCTAGGGTGGTGGATACGCAGTATTTT.

The sample holds a few counts of this clone. This chain uses TRBV5-1 with TRBJ1-1, with D hard to call. Per germline, CDR1 SGHRS and CDR2 YFSETQ. The CDR3 loop spans 13 amino acids. Trimming cost V 4 bases and J 4 bases, with 11 bases left between them. CDR3 in amino acids: CASSPGPTTEAFF. Here the CDR3 DNA reads TGCGCCAGCAGCCCGGGTCCAACCACTGAAGCTTTCTTT.

This clone was seen only once. The chain combines TRBV28 with TRBJ2-1; 14 bases map to TRBD2. CDR3 length equals 15 residues. The junction had 8 bases not matched to a gene; V was cut back by 7 bases and J by 9 bases. The V gene's germline CDR1 is MDHEN and CDR2 SYDVKM. For the CDR3, the DNA is TGTGCCAGCACCCCCGGGACTAGCGGGAGCGCTGAGCAGTTCTTC. It translates to CASTPGTSGSAEQFF.